The rows below give T cell receptor beta chains drawn from one sample of a study of blood T cell repertoires in COVID-19. The table came from immunoSEQ multiplex PCR; TCRdb's copy has only in-frame clones and leaves some out. The sample contains about 94,000 clones, 80% to 85% of which appear only once. Sequenced sample: peripheral blood. Receptors were obtained from a man in his sixties with acute or convalescent COVID-19. Both conserved end residues are part of each CDR3. Fields, in order: J gene, V gene, clone size, CDR3 length, D gene, CDR3 protein, CDR3 DNA. A D gene is named only where the DNA matches it firmly. Clone sizes are given selectively: once, few, many, or a class where the clone is expanded.

J: TRBJ2-7; V: TRBV7-3; size: .; length: 15; D: TRBD1; CDR3: CASSPRTGGFDEQYF; DNA: TGTGCCAGCAGCCCCCGGACAGGGGGGTTCGACGAGCAGTACTTC
J: TRBJ2-1; V: TRBV27; size: few; length: 14; D: TRBD2; CDR3: CASSFGTSGAEQFF; DNA: TGTGCCAGCAGCTTTGGGACTAGCGGGGCTGAGCAGTTCTTC
J: TRBJ1-4; V: TRBV3-1/TRBV3-2; size: .; length: 13; D: .; CDR3: CASSPTGDEKLFF; DNA: TGTGCCAGCAGCCCCACGGGAGATGAAAAACTGTTTTTT
J: TRBJ1-2; V: TRBV5-4; size: .; length: 15; D: TRBD1; CDR3: CASSPKDRENYGYTF; DNA: TGTGCCAGCAGCCCTAAGGACAGGGAAAACTATGGCTACACCTTC
J: TRBJ1-2; V: TRBV6-5; size: .; length: 14; D: TRBD1; CDR3: CASLGTADYYGYTF; DNA: TGTGCCAGCCTCGGGACAGCCGACTATTATGGCTACACCTTC
J: TRBJ2-2; V: TRBV2; size: few; length: 15; D: TRBD1; CDR3: CASSRTGMGTGELFF; DNA: TGTGCCAGCAGCAGGACAGGGATGGGGACCGGGGAGCTGTTTTTT
J: TRBJ1-1; V: TRBV7-3; size: .; length: 13; D: .; CDR3: CASSFSGNTEAFF; DNA: TGTGCCAGCAGCTTCTCAGGGAACACTGAAGCTTTCTTT
J: TRBJ2-1; V: TRBV21-1; size: .; length: 16; D: .; CDR3: CASPRTRQGALNEQFF; DNA: TGTGCCAGTCCCCGAACGAGACAGGGGGCTTTGAATGAGCAGTTCTTC
J: TRBJ1-6; V: TRBV18; size: .; length: 17; D: .; CDR3: CASSPGLGALYNSPLHF; DNA: TGTGCCAGCTCACCTGGCTTGGGGGCCCTCTATAATTCACCCCTCCACTTT
J: TRBJ1-5; V: TRBV5-6; size: .; length: 15; D: TRBD1; CDR3: CASSLEQGAVQPQHF; DNA: TGTGCCAGCAGCTTGGAACAGGGGGCTGTTCAGCCCCAGCATTTT
J: TRBJ2-2; V: TRBV25-1; size: .; length: 17; D: TRBD1; CDR3: CASSERRGQGITGELFF; DNA: TGTGCCAGCAGTGAGAGACGGGGACAGGGAATTACCGGGGAGCTGTTTTTT
J: TRBJ2-5; V: TRBV27; size: .; length: 15; D: .; CDR3: CASSLSTWQGETQYF; DNA: TGTGCCAGCAGTTTAAGTACCTGGCAGGGGGAGACCCAGTACTTC